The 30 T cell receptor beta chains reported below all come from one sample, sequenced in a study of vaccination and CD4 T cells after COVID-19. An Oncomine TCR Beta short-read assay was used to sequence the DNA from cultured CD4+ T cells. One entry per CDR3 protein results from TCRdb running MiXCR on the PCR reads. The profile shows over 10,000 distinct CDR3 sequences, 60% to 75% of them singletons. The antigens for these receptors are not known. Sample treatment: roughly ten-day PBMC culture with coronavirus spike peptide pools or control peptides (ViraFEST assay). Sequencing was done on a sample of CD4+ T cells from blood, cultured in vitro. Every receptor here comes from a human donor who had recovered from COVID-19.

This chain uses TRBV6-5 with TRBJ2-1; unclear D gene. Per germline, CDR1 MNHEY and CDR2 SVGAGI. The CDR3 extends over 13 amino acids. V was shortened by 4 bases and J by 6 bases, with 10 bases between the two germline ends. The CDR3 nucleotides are TGTGCCAGCAGTTTAACGGAAGGCAATGAGCAGTTCTTC. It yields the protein CASSLTEGNEQFF.

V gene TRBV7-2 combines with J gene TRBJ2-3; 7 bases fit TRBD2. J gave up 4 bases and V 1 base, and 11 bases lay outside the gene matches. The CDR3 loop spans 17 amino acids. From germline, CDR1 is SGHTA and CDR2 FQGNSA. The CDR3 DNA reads TGTGCCAGCAGCTTAGATAGGGCGGGAGTCGGGTCAGATACGCAGTATTTT. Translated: CASSLDRAGVGSDTQYF.

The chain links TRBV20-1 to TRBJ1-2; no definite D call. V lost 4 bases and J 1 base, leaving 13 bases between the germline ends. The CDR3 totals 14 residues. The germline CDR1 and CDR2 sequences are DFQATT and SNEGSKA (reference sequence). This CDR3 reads CSAIGSPLNYGYTF. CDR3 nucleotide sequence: TGCAGTGCTATCGGGAGTCCCCTTAACTATGGCTACACCTTC.

The CDR3 nucleotides are TGTGCCACCAGTGATTTGTACCTCACAGATACGCAGTATTTT. Translation: CATSDLYLTDTQYF. The rearrangement joins TRBV24-1 to TRBJ2-3; D remains ambiguous. There are 14 residues in the CDR3. Trimming cost V 0 bases and J 2 bases, with 5 bases left between them. CDR1 is KGHDR and CDR2 is SFDVKD in the germline V gene.

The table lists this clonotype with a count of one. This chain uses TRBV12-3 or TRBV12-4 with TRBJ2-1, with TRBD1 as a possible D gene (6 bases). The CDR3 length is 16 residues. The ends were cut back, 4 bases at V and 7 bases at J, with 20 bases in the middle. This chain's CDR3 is CASSSNRVVFRNEQFF. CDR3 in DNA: TGTGCCAGCAGTTCAAACAGGGTCGTATTCCGTAATGAGCAGTTCTTC.

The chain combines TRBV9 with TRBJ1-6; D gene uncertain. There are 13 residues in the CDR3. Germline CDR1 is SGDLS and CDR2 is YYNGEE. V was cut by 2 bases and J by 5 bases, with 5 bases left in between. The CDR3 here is CASSVVNNSPLHF. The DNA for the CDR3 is TGTGCCAGCAGCGTGGTGAATAATTCACCCCTCCACTTT.

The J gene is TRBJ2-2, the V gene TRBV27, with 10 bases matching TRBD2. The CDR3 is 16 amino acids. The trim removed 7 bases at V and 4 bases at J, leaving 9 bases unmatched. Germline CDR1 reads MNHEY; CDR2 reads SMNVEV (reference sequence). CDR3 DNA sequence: TGTGCCAGCACCTTAGAGAGCGGGAGGGCCACCGGGGAGCTGTTTTTT. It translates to CASTLESGRATGELFF.

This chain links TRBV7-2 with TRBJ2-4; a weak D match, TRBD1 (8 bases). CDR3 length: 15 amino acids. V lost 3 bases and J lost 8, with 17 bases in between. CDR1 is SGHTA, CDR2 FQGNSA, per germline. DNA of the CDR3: TGTGCCAGCAGCTTCGAAACAGGGGGGGTTGACATTCAGTACTTC. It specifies CASSFETGGVDIQYF.

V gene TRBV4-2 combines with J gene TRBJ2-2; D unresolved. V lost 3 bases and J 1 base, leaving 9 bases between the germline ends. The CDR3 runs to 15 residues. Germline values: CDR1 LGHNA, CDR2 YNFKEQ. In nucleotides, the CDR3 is TGTGCCAGCAGCCAGCTGTGGGGGAACACCGGGGAGCTGTTTTTT. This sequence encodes CASSQLWGNTGELFF.

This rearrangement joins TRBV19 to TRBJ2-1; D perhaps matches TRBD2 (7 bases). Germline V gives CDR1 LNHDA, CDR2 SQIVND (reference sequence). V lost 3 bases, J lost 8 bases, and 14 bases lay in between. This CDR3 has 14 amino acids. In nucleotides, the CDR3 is TGTGCCAGTAGTATTAGCCAGGGGAGGGATGAGCAGTTCTTC. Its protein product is CASSISQGRDEQFF.

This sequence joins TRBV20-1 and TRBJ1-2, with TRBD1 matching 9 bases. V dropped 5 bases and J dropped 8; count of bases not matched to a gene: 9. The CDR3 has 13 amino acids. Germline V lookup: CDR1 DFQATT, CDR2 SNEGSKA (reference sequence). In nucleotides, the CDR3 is TGCAGTGCTGGGGCCGGGACAGGGAGCGGCTACACCTTC. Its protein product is CSAGAGTGSGYTF.

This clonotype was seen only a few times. CDR3 residues: CATSRAKGGFNYGYTF. Written as DNA, the CDR3 is TGTGCCACCAGCAGAGCGAAGGGGGGCTTTAACTATGGCTACACCTTC. The V gene is TRBV15, the J gene TRBJ1-2; tentative D call: TRBD1 (6 bases). Germline CDR1 is LNHNV and CDR2 is YYDKDF (reference sequence). V was cut by 1 base and J by 1 base, with 13 bases left in between. The CDR3 extends over 16 amino acids. Variable domain in full (rest from reference TRBV15 and TRBJ1-2): DAMVIQNPRYQVTQFGKPVTLSCSQTLNHNVMYWYQQKSSQAPKLLFHYYDKDFNNEADTPDNFQSRRPNTSFCFLDIRSPGLGDTAMYLCATSRAKGGFNYGYTFGSGTRLTVV.

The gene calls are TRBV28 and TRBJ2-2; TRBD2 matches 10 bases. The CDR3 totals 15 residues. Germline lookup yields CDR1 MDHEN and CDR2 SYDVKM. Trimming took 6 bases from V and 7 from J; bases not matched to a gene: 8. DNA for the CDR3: TGTGCCAGCAGCGTATATAGCGGGAGGCTCGGGGAGCTGTTTTTT. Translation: CASSVYSGRLGELFF.

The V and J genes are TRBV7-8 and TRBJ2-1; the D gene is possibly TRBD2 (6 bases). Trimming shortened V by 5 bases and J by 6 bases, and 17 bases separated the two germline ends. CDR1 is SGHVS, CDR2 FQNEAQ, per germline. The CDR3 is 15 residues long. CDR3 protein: CASSPRDSGFNEQFF. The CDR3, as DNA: TGTGCCAGCAGCCCGCGGGACTCCGGATTCAATGAGCAGTTCTTC.

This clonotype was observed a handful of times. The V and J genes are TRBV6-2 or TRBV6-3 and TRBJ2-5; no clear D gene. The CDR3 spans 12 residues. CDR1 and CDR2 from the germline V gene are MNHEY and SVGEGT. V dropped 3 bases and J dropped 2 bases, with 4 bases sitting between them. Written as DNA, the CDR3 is TGTGCCAGCAGTTATGGTCAAGAGACCCAGTACTTC. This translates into CASSYGQETQYF.

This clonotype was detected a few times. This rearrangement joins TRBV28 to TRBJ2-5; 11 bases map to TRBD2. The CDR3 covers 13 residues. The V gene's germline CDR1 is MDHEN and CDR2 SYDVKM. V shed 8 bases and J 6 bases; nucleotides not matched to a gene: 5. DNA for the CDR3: TGTGCCAGCCAAACTAGCGGGAGAAAGACCCAGTACTTC. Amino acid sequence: CASQTSGRKTQYF.

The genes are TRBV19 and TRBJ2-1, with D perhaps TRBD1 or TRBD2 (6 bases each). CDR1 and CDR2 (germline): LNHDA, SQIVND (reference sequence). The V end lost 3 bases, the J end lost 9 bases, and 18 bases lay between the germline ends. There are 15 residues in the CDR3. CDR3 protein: CASSMNTGHGGEQFF. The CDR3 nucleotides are TGTGCCAGTAGTATGAATACAGGGCACGGGGGTGAGCAGTTCTTC. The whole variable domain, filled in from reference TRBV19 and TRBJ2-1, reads DGGITQSPKYLFRKEGQNVTLSCEQNLNHDAMYWYRQDPGQGLRLIYYSQIVNDFQKGDIAEGYSVSREKKESFPLTVTSAQKNPTAFYLCASSMNTGHGGEQFFGPGTRLTVL.

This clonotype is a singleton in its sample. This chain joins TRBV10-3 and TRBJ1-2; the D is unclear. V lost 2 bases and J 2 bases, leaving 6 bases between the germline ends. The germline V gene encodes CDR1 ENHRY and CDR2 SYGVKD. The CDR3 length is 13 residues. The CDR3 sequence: CAISENGNYGYTF. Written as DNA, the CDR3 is TGTGCCATCAGTGAGAACGGAAACTATGGCTACACCTTC.

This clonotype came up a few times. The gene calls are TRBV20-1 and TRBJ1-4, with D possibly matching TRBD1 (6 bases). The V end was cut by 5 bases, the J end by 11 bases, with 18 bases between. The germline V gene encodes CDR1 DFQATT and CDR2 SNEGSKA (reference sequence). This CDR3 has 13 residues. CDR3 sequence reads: CSALPLGGRKLFF. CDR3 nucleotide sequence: TGCAGTGCTCTCCCCTTGGGGGGCCGGAAACTGTTTTTT.

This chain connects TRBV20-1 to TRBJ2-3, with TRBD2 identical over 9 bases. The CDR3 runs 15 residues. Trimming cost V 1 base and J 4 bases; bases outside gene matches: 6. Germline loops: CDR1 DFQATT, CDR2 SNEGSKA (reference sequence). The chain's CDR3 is CSARVAGVWADTQYF. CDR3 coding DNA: TGCAGTGCTAGAGTAGCGGGAGTCTGGGCAGATACGCAGTATTTT.

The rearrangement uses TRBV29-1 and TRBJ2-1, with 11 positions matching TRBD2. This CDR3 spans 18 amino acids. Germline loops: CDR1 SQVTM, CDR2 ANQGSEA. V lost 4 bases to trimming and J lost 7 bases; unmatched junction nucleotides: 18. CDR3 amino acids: CSVALVGARTSGFNEQFF. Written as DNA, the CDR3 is TGCAGCGTTGCCCTTGTGGGGGCCCGGACTAGCGGGTTTAATGAGCAGTTCTTC.

CDR3 residues: CATSRRGRGLNTEAFF. Written as DNA, the CDR3 is TGTGCCACCTCCCGCCGGGGCAGGGGCTTGAACACTGAAGCTTTCTTT. The gene calls are TRBV19 and TRBJ1-1, with a weak D call TRBD1 (6 bases). This CDR3 has 16 amino acids. The germline gives CDR1 LNHDA, CDR2 SQIVND (reference sequence). Trimming took off 10 bases at V and 0 bases at J, with 21 bases between the two ends.

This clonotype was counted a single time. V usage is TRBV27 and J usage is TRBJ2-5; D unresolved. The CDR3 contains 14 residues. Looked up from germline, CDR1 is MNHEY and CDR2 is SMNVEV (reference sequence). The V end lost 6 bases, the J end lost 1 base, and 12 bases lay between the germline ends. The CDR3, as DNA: TGTGCCAGCAGGAGACGACTTGGCCAAGAGACCCAGTACTTC. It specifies CASRRRLGQETQYF.

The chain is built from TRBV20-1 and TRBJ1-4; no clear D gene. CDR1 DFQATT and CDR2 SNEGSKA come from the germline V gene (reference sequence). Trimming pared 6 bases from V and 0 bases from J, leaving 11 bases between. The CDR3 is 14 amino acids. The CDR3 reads CSAGTFSTNEKLFF. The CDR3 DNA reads TGCAGTGCCGGAACTTTCTCAACTAATGAAAAACTGTTTTTT.

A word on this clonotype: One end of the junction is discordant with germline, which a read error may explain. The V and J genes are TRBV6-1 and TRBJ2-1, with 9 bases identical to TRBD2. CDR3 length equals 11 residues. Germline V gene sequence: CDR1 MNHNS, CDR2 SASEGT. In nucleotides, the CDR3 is TGTGCCAGCAGACCAAGCGGGAGGCTCCTCTTC. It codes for CASRPSGRLLF.

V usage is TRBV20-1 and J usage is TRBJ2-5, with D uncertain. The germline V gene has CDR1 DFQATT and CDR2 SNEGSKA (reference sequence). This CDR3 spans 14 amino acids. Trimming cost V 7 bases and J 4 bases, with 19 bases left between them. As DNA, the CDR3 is TGCAGTGTTGTGGCACCGGCCTCGGGAGAGACCCAGTACTTC. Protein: CSVVAPASGETQYF.

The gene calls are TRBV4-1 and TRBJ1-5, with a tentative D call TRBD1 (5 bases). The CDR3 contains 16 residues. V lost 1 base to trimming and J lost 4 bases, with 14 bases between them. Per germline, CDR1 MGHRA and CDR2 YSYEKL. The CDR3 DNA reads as TGCGCCAGCAGCCAAGGGGGACGGGGCGGAAATCAGCCCCAGCATTTT. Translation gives CASSQGGRGGNQPQHF.

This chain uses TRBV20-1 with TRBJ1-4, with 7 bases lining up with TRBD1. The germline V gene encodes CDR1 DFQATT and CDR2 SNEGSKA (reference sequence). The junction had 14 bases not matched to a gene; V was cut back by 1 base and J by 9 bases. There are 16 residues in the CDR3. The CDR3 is CSARAPLDRVRKKLFF. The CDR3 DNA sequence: TGCAGTGCTAGAGCACCCCTCGACAGGGTGAGGAAAAAACTGTTTTTT.

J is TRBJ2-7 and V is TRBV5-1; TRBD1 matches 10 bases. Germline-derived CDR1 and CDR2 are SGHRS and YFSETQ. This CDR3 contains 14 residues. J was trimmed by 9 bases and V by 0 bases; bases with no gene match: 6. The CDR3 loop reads CASSLVGTGVGQYF. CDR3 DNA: TGCGCCAGCAGCTTGGTAGGGACAGGGGTTGGGCAGTACTTC.

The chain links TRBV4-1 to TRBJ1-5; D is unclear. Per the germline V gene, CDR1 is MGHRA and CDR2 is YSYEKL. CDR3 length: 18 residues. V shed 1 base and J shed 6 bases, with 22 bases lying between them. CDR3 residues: CASSQVDMGMSAGQPQHF. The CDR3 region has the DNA TGCGCCAGCAGCCAAGTCGACATGGGCATGAGCGCGGGTCAGCCCCAGCATTTT.